In its sample, the clone carrying this T cell receptor beta chain was seen a few times. Antigen: not known. This sample stems from a study of beta chain features in type 1 diabetes. Study-level points and caveats: Insertion counts at VDJ junctions were lower in type 1 diabetes patients, who also showed more deletions there. In every one of the four CD4+ subsets, TCRB CDR3s were moderately but significantly shorter in Type 1 diabetes patients. Comparison showed that naive, central memory and Treg TCRB repertoires appeared more similar among patients than among healthy donors.

Germline V gives CDR1 SGHNT, CDR2 YENEEA. The CDR3 loop spans 15 amino acids. With V trimmed by 5 bases and J by 4 bases, 8 bases remained unmatched. All of the isolated RNA was reverse transcribed, so expressed TCRB transcripts were sequenced. Repertoires were generated with immunoSEQ multiplex PCR, while TCRdb's copy carries only in-frame clones and drops some. Among around 150,000 clones, around 8% were seen once, and the ten largest hold 0.55% to 0.65%. The source material was central memory CD4+ T cells from blood. The V and J genes are TRBV11-3 and TRBJ2-3; 8 bases map to TRBD2. This TCR was sampled from a young man in good health. CDR3 loop: CASSPSGRRADTQYF. The CDR3 DNA is TGTGCCAGCAGCCCCAGCGGGAGAAGGGCAGATACGCAGTATTTT.